These 14 T cell receptor beta chains originate from one sample sequenced in a study of Graves' ophthalmopathy and Graves' hyperthyroidism. RNA served as the template for amplifying TCR beta CDR3 regions. An initial RT-PCR round employing HTBI primers preceded a second-round multiplex PCR. TCRdb reprocessed the multiplex PCR reads via MiXCR and lists one record per CDR3 protein. The table records about 620,000 distinct CDR3 sequences, about a fifth of them present only once. Sequencing was done on a sample of peripheral blood. Every receptor here comes from a woman younger than 30 with stable Graves' hyperthyroidism. Some clones in this sample may be carry-over from other donors' samples.

The chain recombines TRBV7-8 with TRBJ1-3; TRBD1 is a possible D gene (5 bases). CDR3 length: 15 residues. V was trimmed by 1 base and J by 4 bases, leaving 11 bases between them. Germline CDR1 reads SGHVS; CDR2 reads FQNEAQ. The CDR3 DNA is TGTGCCAGCAGCTTAGAACGGACACCGGGAAACACCATATATTTT. Translating gives CASSLERTPGNTIYF. The entire variable domain, with the rest obtained from reference TRBV7-8 and TRBJ1-3, is as follows: GAGVSQSPRYKVAKRGQDVALRCDPISGHVSLFWYQQALGQGPEFLTYFQNEAQLDKSGLPSDRFFAERPEGSVSTLKIQRTQQEDSAVYLCASSLERTPGNTIYFGEGSWLTVV.

This clonotype came up a few times. The chain carries TRBV19 and TRBJ2-5, with D tentatively TRBD1 (5 bases). Germline V gene lookup returns CDR1 LNHDA and CDR2 SQIVND (reference sequence). This CDR3 comprises 19 residues. Between the trimmed V and J ends, which lost 7 bases and 3 bases, there was a span of 30 bases. CDR3 amino acids: CASIPHPPWGRALEETQYF. The CDR3 nucleotides read TGTGCCAGTATTCCCCACCCACCGTGGGGCAGGGCTTTAGAAGAGACCCAGTACTTC. Looking up the rest from reference TRBV19 and TRBJ2-5 gives the full variable domain: DGGITQSPKYLFRKEGQNVTLSCEQNLNHDAMYWYRQDPGQGLRLIYYSQIVNDFQKGDIAEGYSVSREKKESFPLTVTSAQKNPTAFYLCASIPHPPWGRALEETQYFGPGTRLLVL.

This clonotype came up many times. The rearrangement joins TRBV10-3 to TRBJ1-6; D gene uncertain. With 3 bases removed from V and 7 bases from J, the gap between germline ends came to 10 bases. Germline CDR1 reads ENHRY; CDR2 reads SYGVKD. CDR3 length: 14 residues. The CDR3 is CAISDDAANSPLHF. The CDR3 coding sequence is TGTGCCATCAGTGATGACGCGGCCAATTCACCCCTCCACTTT.

This clonotype was counted many times. Here the CDR3 DNA reads TGTGCCTGGATCTCTCAGGGCACTGAAGCTTTCTTT. This encodes CAWISQGTEAFF. This chain links TRBV30 with TRBJ1-1, with D possibly being TRBD1 (5 bases). The CDR3 totals 12 residues. With 4 bases removed from V and 4 bases from J, the gap between germline ends came to 10 bases. CDR1 is GTSNPN, CDR2 SVGIG, per germline (reference sequence).

This clonotype has a count of ten or more. The chain carries TRBV6-5 and TRBJ1-1; D not certain. V was clipped by 9 bases and J by 2 bases, with 10 bases between them. CDR3 length: 12 residues. In germline, CDR1 is MNHEY, CDR2 SVGAGI. This CDR3 is CASYYSNTEAFF. DNA of the CDR3: TGTGCCAGTTATTATAGCAACACTGAAGCTTTCTTT.

This clonotype was observed a handful of times. CDR3 nucleotide sequence: TGTGCCAGCAGCTTTAAAAACCGGGACAGCCCTAACTATGGCTACACCTTC. It translates to CASSFKNRDSPNYGYTF. This chain joins TRBV5-4 and TRBJ1-2; TRBD1 agrees at 7 bases. Germline V gives CDR1 SGHNT, CDR2 YYREEE (reference sequence). This CDR3 comprises 17 residues. V lost 2 bases to trimming and J lost 0 bases; unmatched junction nucleotides: 10.

This clonotype was seen repeatedly, ten times or more. The CDR3 here is CASSRTSTGDVTEAFF. The CDR3 nucleotides read TGTGCCAGCAGTCGGACCAGCACGGGAGACGTCACTGAAGCTTTCTTT. V is TRBV6-5 and J is TRBJ1-1; D remains unclear. The V end lost 5 bases, the J end lost 4 bases, and 20 bases lay between the germline ends. Germline V gene lookup returns CDR1 MNHEY and CDR2 SVGAGI. The CDR3 contains 16 residues.

This clonotype appeared many times. The CDR3 DNA sequence: TGTGCCAGCAGTTCTAAAAGGGCGACGGGGGGCTACACCTTC. It yields the protein CASSSKRATGGYTF. V and J are TRBV12-3 or TRBV12-4 and TRBJ1-2; D gene unclear. Trimming pared 4 bases from V and 8 bases from J, leaving 17 bases between. This CDR3 region has 14 residues.

Only a few counts were recorded for this clonotype. This chain uses TRBV20-1 with TRBJ2-5, with 7 bases that match TRBD1. V shed 6 bases, J shed 0 bases, and the junction held 4 bases outside the gene matches. The CDR3 is made up of 13 amino acids. Germline assignment: CDR1 DFQATT and CDR2 SNEGSKA (reference sequence). The CDR3 DNA reads as TGCAGTGCCAAGGGACAGAACCAAGAGACCCAGTACTTC. It yields the protein CSAKGQNQETQYF.

The V call is TRBV7-3, the J call TRBJ2-2; D call uncertain. The CDR3 runs 15 residues. Per the germline V gene, CDR1 is SGHTA and CDR2 is FQGTGA. V was pared by 5 bases and J by 4 bases, with 14 bases between. The CDR3 spells CASSLEVRRTGELFF. The CDR3 DNA follows: TGTGCCAGCAGCCTAGAGGTGCGACGCACCGGGGAGCTGTTTTTT.

This chain joins TRBV2 and TRBJ2-5; 8 bases agree with TRBD2. The germline gives CDR1 SNHLY, CDR2 FYNNEI. This CDR3 is built from 15 residues. V gave up 6 bases and J gave up 4 bases; unmatched junction bases: 10. In DNA form, the CDR3 reads TGTGCCAGCAGCGATAGCGGGGCGATCCGAGAGACCCAGTACTTC. This codes for CASSDSGAIRETQYF.

This clonotype was observed many times. V gene TRBV12-3 or TRBV12-4 combines with J gene TRBJ1-2; maybe TRBD1 (5 bases). The CDR3 totals 13 residues. V gave up 3 bases and J gave up 4 bases, with 9 bases separating them. CDR3 in amino acids: CASSFAGTYGYTF. The CDR3 DNA follows: TGTGCCAGCAGTTTTGCAGGGACCTATGGCTACACCTTC.

V and J are TRBV15 and TRBJ2-5; 7 bases map to TRBD1. The CDR3 covers 14 residues. Unmatched junction bases numbered 2, after V lost 0 bases and J lost 4 bases. Germline V gene lookup returns CDR1 LNHNV and CDR2 YYDKDF (reference sequence). The CDR3 loop is CATSRDKGAETQYF. Written as DNA, the CDR3 is TGTGCCACCAGCAGAGATAAGGGGGCAGAGACCCAGTACTTC.

This clonotype was counted ten times or more. The chain couples TRBV20-1 to TRBJ1-1; D remains unclear. Germline lookup yields CDR1 DFQATT and CDR2 SNEGSKA (reference sequence). With 6 bases removed from V and 1 base from J, the gap between germline ends came to 9 bases. The CDR3 extends over 12 amino acids. The CDR3 DNA is TGCAGTGCGGCTGCAGGGAACACTGAAGCTTTCTTT. Encoded protein: CSAAAGNTEAFF.